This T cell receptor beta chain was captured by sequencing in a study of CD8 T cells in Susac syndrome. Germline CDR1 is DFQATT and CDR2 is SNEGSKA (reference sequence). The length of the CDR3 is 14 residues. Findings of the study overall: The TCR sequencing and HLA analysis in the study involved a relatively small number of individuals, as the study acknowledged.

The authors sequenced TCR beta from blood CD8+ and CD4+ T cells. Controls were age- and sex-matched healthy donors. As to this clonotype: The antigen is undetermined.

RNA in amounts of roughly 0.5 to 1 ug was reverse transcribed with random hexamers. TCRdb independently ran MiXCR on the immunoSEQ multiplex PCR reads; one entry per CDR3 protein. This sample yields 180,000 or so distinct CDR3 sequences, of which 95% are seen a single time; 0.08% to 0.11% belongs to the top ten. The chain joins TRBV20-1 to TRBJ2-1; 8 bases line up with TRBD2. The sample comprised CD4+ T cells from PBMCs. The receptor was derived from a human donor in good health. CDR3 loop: CSGRGGNENNEQFF. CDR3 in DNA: TGCAGCGGGAGGGGCGGGAATGAAAACAATGAGCAGTTCTTC.